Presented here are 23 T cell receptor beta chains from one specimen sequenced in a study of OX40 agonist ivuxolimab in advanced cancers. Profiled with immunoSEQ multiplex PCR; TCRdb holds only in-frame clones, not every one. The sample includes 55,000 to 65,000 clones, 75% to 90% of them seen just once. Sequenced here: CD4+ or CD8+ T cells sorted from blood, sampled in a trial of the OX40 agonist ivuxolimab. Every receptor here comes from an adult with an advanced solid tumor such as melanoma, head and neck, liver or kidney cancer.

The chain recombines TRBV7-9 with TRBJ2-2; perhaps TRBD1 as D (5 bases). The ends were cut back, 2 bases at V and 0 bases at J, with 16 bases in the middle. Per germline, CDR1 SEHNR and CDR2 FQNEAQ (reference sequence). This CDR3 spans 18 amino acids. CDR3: CASSLPKTDGANTGELFF. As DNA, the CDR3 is TGTGCCAGCAGCTTACCTAAGACAGACGGCGCGAACACCGGGGAGCTGTTTTTT. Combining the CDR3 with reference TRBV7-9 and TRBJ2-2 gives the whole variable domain DTGVSQNPRHKITKRGQNVTFRCDPISEHNRLYWYRQTLGQGPEFLTYFQNEAQLEKSRLLSDRFSAERPKGSFSTLEIQRTEQGDSAMYLCASSLPKTDGANTGELFFGEGSRLTVL.

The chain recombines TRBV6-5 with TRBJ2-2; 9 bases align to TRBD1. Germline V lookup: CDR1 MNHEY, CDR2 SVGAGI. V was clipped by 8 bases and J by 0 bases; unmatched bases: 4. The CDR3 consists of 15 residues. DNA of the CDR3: TGTGCCAGCCTGAGACAGGGGGCGAACACCGGGGAGCTGTTTTTT. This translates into CASLRQGANTGELFF.

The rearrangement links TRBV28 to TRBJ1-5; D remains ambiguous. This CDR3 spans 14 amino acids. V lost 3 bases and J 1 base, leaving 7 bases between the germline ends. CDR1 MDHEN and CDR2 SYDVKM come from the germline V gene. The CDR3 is CASSLFSSNQPQHF. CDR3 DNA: TGTGCCAGCAGTTTGTTTAGCAGCAATCAGCCCCAGCATTTT. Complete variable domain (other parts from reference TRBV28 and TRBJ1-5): DVKVTQSSRYLVKRTGEKVFLECVQDMDHENMFWYRQDPGLGLRLIYFSYDVKMKEKGDIPEGYSVSREKKERFSLILESASTNQTSMYLCASSLFSSNQPQHFGDGTRLSIL.

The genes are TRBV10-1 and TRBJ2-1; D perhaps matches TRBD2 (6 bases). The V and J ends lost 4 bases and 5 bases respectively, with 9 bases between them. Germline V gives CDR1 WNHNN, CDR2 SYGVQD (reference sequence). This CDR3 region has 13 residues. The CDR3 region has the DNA TGCGCCAGCAGTGGAGGGACTCACAATGAGCAGTTCTTC. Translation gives CASSGGTHNEQFF.

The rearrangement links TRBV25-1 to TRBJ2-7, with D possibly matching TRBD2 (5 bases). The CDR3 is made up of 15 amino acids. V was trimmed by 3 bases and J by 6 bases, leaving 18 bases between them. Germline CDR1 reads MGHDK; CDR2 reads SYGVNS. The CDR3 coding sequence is TGTGCCAGCAGTGATGCGTCCGGGCTAGCCGGCGAGCAGTACTTC. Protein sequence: CASSDASGLAGEQYF.

The CDR3 spells CASSMGQGFTYEQYF. CDR3 in DNA: TGTGCCAGCAGCATGGGACAGGGGTTTACCTACGAGCAGTACTTC. The V gene is TRBV5-4, the J gene TRBJ2-7; 10 bases match TRBD1. V lost 4 bases to trimming and J lost 2 bases; unmatched junction nucleotides: 6. This CDR3 is 15 amino acids long. Germline loops: CDR1 SGHNT, CDR2 YYREEE (reference sequence). The variable domain in full, completed from reference TRBV5-4 and TRBJ2-7, reads ETGVTQSPTHLIKTRGQQVTLRCSSQSGHNTVSWYQQALGQGPQFIFQYYREEENGRGNFPPRFSGLQFPNYSSELNVNALELDDSALYLCASSMGQGFTYEQYFGPGTRLTVT.

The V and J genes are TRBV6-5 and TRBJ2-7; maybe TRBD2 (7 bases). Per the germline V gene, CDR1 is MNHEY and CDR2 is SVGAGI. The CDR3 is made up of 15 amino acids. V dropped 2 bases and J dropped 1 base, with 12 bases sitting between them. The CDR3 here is CASSYGGGLSYEQYF. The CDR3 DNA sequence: TGTGCCAGCAGTTACGGCGGGGGCCTTTCCTACGAGCAGTACTTC.

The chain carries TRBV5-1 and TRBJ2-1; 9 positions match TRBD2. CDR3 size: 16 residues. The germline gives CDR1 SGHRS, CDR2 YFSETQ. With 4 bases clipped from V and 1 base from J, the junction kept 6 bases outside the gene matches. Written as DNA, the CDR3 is TGCGCCAGCAGCCCTTTTAGCGGGAGATCCTACAATGAGCAGTTCTTC. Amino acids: CASSPFSGRSYNEQFF.

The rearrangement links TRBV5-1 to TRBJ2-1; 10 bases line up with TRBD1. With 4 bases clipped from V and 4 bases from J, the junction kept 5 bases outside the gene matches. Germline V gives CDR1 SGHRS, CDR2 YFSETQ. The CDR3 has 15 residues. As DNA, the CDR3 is TGCGCCAGCAGCCTAAGACAGGGGGCATACAATGAGCAGTTCTTC. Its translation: CASSLRQGAYNEQFF.

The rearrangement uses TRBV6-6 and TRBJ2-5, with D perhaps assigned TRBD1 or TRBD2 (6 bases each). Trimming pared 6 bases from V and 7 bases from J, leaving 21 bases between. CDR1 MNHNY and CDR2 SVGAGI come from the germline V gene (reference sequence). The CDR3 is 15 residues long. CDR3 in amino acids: CASRGLGGTRLTQYF. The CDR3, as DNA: TGTGCCAGCAGGGGGTTGGGGGGCACTCGGCTGACCCAGTACTTC.

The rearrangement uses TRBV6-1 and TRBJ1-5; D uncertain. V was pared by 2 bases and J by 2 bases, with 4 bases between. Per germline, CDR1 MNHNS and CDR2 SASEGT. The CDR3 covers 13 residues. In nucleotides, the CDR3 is TGTGCCAGCAGTGAACTGGGCAATCAGCCCCAGCATTTT. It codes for CASSELGNQPQHF.

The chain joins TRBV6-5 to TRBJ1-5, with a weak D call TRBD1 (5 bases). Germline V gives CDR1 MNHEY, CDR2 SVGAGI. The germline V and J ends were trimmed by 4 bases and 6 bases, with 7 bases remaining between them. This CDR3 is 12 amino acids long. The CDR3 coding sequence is TGTGCCAGCAGTTTCGGGGGTCAGCCCCAGCATTTT. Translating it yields CASSFGGQPQHF.

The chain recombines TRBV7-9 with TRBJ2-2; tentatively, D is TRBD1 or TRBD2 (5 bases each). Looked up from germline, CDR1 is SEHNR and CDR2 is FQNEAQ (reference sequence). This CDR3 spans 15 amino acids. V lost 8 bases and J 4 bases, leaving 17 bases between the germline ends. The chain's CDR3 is CASGTVRGGTGELFF. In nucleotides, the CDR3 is TGTGCCAGCGGCACCGTGAGGGGTGGCACCGGGGAGCTGTTTTTT. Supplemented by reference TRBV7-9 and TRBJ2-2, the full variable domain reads DTGVSQNPRHKITKRGQNVTFRCDPISEHNRLYWYRQTLGQGPEFLTYFQNEAQLEKSRLLSDRFSAERPKGSFSTLEIQRTEQGDSAMYLCASGTVRGGTGELFFGEGSRLTVL.

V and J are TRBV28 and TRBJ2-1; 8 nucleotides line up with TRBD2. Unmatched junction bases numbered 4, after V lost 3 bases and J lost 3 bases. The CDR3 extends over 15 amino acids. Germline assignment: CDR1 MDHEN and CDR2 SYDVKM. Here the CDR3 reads CASSLPAGVYNEQFF. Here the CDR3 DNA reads TGTGCCAGCAGTTTGCCAGCGGGAGTCTACAATGAGCAGTTCTTC.

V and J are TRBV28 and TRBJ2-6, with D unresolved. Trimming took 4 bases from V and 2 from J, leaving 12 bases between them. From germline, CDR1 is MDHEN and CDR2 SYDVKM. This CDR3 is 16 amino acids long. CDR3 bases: TGTGCCAGCAGTTCTCATGGGGAAGCTGGGGCCAACGTCCTGACTTTC. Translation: CASSSHGEAGANVLTF.

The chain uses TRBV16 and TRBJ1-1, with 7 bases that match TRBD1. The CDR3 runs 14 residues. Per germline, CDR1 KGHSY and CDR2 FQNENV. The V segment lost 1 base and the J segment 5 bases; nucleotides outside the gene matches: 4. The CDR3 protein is CASSQLAQGTEAFF. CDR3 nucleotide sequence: TGTGCCAGCAGCCAATTAGCACAGGGGACTGAAGCTTTCTTT.

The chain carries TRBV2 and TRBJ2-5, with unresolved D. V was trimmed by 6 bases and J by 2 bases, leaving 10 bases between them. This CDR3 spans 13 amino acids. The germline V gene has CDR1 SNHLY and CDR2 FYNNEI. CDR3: CASSETLQETQYF. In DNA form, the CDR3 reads TGTGCCAGCAGCGAGACACTTCAAGAGACCCAGTACTTC.

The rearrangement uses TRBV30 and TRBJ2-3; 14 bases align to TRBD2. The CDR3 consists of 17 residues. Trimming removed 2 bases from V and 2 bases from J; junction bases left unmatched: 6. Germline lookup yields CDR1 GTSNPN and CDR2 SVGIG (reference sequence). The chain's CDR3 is CAWSPWTSGGFTDTQYF. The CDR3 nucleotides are TGTGCCTGGAGTCCATGGACTAGCGGGGGGTTCACAGATACGCAGTATTTT.

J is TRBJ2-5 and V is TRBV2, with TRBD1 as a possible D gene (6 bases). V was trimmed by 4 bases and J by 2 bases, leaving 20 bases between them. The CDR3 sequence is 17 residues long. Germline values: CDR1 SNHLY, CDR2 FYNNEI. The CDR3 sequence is CASSVFRSGALQETQYF. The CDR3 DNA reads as TGTGCCAGCAGTGTTTTCCGTTCAGGGGCCCTACAAGAGACCCAGTACTTC.

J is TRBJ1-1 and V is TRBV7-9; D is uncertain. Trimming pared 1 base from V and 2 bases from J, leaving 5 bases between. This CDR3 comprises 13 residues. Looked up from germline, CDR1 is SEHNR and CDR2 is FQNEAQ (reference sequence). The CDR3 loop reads CASSLEANTEAFF. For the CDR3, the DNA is TGTGCCAGCAGCTTAGAAGCTAACACTGAAGCTTTCTTT.

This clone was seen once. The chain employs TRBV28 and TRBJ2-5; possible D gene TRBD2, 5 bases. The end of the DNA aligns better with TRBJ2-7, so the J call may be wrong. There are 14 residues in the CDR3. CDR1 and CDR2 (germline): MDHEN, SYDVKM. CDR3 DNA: TGTGCCAGCAGTGACCCGGGGAGCTCCTACGAGCAGTACTTC. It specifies CASSDPGSSYEQYF.

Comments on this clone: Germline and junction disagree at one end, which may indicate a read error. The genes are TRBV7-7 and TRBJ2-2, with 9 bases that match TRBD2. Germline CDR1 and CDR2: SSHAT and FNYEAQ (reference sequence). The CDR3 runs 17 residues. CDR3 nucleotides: TGTGCTAGCAGCTTAGCAGCGGGGGGTCCGAACACCGGGGAGCTGTTTTTT. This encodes CASSLAAGGPNTGELFF.

The CDR3 reads CASSLVPAGGPYEQYF. CDR3 nucleotides: TGCGCCAGCAGCTTGGTCCCAGCGGGAGGGCCCTACGAGCAGTACTTC. V usage is TRBV5-1 and J usage is TRBJ2-7, with 10 bases matching TRBD2. The CDR3 contains 16 residues. V gave up 0 bases and J gave up 2 bases; unmatched junction bases: 5. CDR1 SGHRS and CDR2 YFSETQ come from the germline V gene.